Listed below are T cell receptor beta chains from one sample, sequenced in a study of radiotherapy plus CTLA-4 blockade in lung cancer. Using immunoSEQ multiplex PCR, the repertoire was profiled, and TCRdb retains in-frame clones only, with some absent. The top ten hold 3.5% to 4% of the sample, which has tens of thousands of clones, over 70% seen once. The sequences come from peripheral blood, collected from a patient treated with radiotherapy plus ipilimumab. Source of these receptors: a human donor with non-small cell lung cancer who had a partial response to radiotherapy plus ipilimumab. The CDR3 runs from the conserved cysteine through the conserved F or W. D genes are given only for firm matches. Clone size, where shown, is once, few, many, or a class for clones that have expanded.

v_gene	d_gene	abundance	j_gene	CDR3nt	CDR3aa
TRBV30	TRBD2	few	TRBJ2-2	TGTGCCTGGACCGGGACTAGTGGTTTCGCCGGGGAGCTGTTTTTT	CAWTGTSGFAGELFF
TRBV6-1	-	-	TRBJ1-1	TGTGCCAGCAGTGATTATGCGGGCAGGAACACTGAAGCTTTCTTT	CASSDYAGRNTEAFF
TRBV29-1	-	-	TRBJ2-3	TGCAGCGTTGATCCCGGGACTCTGAATACGCAGTATTTT	CSVDPGTLNTQYF
TRBV19	-	-	TRBJ2-2	TGTGCCAGTAGTAATAGCGTGTTGGACACCGGGGAGCTGTTTTTT	CASSNSVLDTGELFF
TRBV25-1	TRBD2	-	TRBJ2-1	TGTGCCAGCAGTGAGGTAAAGCGGGGGGGGAATGAGCAGTTCTTC	CASSEVKRGGNEQFF
TRBV5-8	TRBD1	-	TRBJ1-4	TGTGCCAGCAGCTTGGGCGACAGGGTTTATGAAAAACTGTTTTTT	CASSLGDRVYEKLFF
TRBV5-4	TRBD1	-	TRBJ1-1	TGTGCCAGCATGTCATACAGGGGGGACACTGAAGCTTTCTTT	CASMSYRGDTEAFF
TRBV6-4	-	few	TRBJ2-1	TGTGCCAGCAGTGAGGAAGGGGGTGCCTACAATGAGCAGTTCTTC	CASSEEGGAYNEQFF
TRBV18	-	few	TRBJ1-1	TGTGCCAGCTCACCAGGGGCGAACACTGAAGCTTTCTTT	CASSPGANTEAFF
TRBV11-2	TRBD1	-	TRBJ1-6	TGTGCCAGCAGCGATGGGGACAGGGCTAATTCACCCCTCCACTTT	CASSDGDRANSPLHF
TRBV9	-	-	TRBJ1-5	TGTGCCAGCAGCGTCGCGGACAATCAGCCCCAGCATTTT	CASSVADNQPQHF
TRBV28	-	-	TRBJ2-7	TGTGCCAGCCGGTATGCAGGTTCCTACGAGCAGTACTTC	CASRYAGSYEQYF
TRBV19	-	-	TRBJ2-1	TGTGCCAGTATCGTTAAGCCGGGGGTCTGGGATGAGCAGTTCTTC	CASIVKPGVWDEQFF
TRBV11-3	-	-	TRBJ2-3	TGTGCCAGCAGCTCAATAGAACAGGGAACAGATACGCAGTATTTT	CASSSIEQGTDTQYF
TRBV7-8	TRBD1	few	TRBJ2-2	TGTGCCAGCAGGCGTGACAGGGGGCGAGGCACCGGGGAGCTGTTTTTT	CASRRDRGRGTGELFF
TRBV6-1	TRBD1	-	TRBJ1-2	TGTGCCAGCAGTGACTACTCCGGGACAGGGAGAGGCGGTGGCTACACCTTC	CASSDYSGTGRGGGYTF
TRBV6-1	TRBD2	-	TRBJ2-1	TGTGCCAGCAGTGGACTAGCGGGGGGCTACAATGAGCAGTTCTTC	CASSGLAGGYNEQFF
TRBV18	-	-	TRBJ2-7	TGTGCCAGCGGTTCGGGGACCTACGAGCAGTACTTC	CASGSGTYEQYF
TRBV11-2	TRBD1	-	TRBJ2-2	TGTGCCAGCAGCTGGGACAGGGGGTCGACCGGGGAGCTGTTTTTT	CASSWDRGSTGELFF
TRBV29-1	-	-	TRBJ2-6	TGCAGCGTCCAACGGGACACCGACTCTGGGGCCAACGTCCTGACTTTC	CSVQRDTDSGANVLTF
TRBV6-1	-	-	TRBJ1-1	TGTGCCAGCAGACCGAGGGGGGGACCTGAAGCTTTCTTT	CASRPRGGPEAFF
TRBV11-2	TRBD1	-	TRBJ2-5	TGTGCCAGCAGCTTAGATGGACAGGGTGGGAAGACCCAGTACTTC	CASSLDGQGGKTQYF
TRBV6-1	TRBD1	-	TRBJ2-7	TGTGCCAGCAGTATTGGGACAGGCTCCTACGAGCAGTACTTC	CASSIGTGSYEQYF
TRBV9	-	-	TRBJ1-5	TGTGCCAGCAGCGTCAGTTACAATCAGCCCCAGCATTTT	CASSVSYNQPQHF
TRBV15	TRBD1	-	TRBJ1-1	TGTGCCACCAGCAGAGGGGGACAGGGAGGGACTGAAGCTTTCTTT	CATSRGGQGGTEAFF
TRBV7-2	-	-	TRBJ2-1	TGTGCCAGCAGCGGCGACTGGAGCTCCTACAATGAGCAGTTCTTC	CASSGDWSSYNEQFF
TRBV5-8	-	once	TRBJ1-5	TGTGCCAGCAGCTTGAGGGGGGGTCATCAGCCCCAGCATTTT	CASSLRGGHQPQHF
TRBV7-2	-	-	TRBJ1-2	TGTGCCAGCAGCTCCCCCAGAATGTATGGCTACACCTTC	CASSSPRMYGYTF
TRBV5-1	-	-	TRBJ1-1	TGCGCCAGCAGCGTATTACAGGGCCCGAACACTGAAGCTTTCTTT	CASSVLQGPNTEAFF
TRBV19	TRBD1	-	TRBJ1-2	TGTGCCAGTACCTTGGACAGGGGTGTCTATGGCTACACCTTC	CASTLDRGVYGYTF
TRBV4-1	TRBD1	-	TRBJ2-3	TGCGCCAGCAGCCAAGGCGACAGGGCCGATACGCAGTATTTT	CASSQGDRADTQYF
TRBV4-2	TRBD2	few	TRBJ2-1	TGTGCCAGCAGCCTAGCGGGGGGAAACAATGAGCAGTTCTTC	CASSLAGGNNEQFF
TRBV5-1	TRBD1	-	TRBJ2-7	TGCGCCAGCAGCCACGGACAGGGCTACGAGCAGTACTTC	CASSHGQGYEQYF
TRBV7-2	TRBD1	-	TRBJ2-4	TGTGCCAGCAGCTCCACAGGGGGCGCGGTAATAAACATTCAGTACTTC	CASSSTGGAVINIQYF
TRBV6-1	-	-	TRBJ2-4	TGTGCCAGCAGTGAACTGGGCTTGGCCAAAAACATTCAGTACTTC	CASSELGLAKNIQYF
TRBV6-1	TRBD1	-	TRBJ1-6	TGTGCCAGCAGTGAGGGGGACAGGGGGTTTAATTCACCCCTCCACTTT	CASSEGDRGFNSPLHF
TRBV6-1	-	-	TRBJ1-2	TGTGCCAGCAGTGAAGCGGGGGCAGGGGCAGCGAGATATGGCTACACCTTC	CASSEAGAGAARYGYTF
TRBV5-1	TRBD2	-	TRBJ2-7	TGCGCCAGCAGCTTGTACGGGACTAGCGGCGCCTACGAGCAGTACTTC	CASSLYGTSGAYEQYF
TRBV5-1	TRBD1	-	TRBJ1-1	TGCGCCAGCAGCTGGGGGACAGGGCGTAACACTGAAGCTTTCTTT	CASSWGTGRNTEAFF
TRBV27	TRBD2	-	TRBJ2-3	TGTGCCAGCAGTTTCCCCGGGACTAGCAACCCAGATACGCAGTATTTT	CASSFPGTSNPDTQYF
TRBV4-3	-	-	TRBJ2-1	TGCGCCAGCAGCCAAACTTATCCTACCTACAATGAGCAGTTCTTC	CASSQTYPTYNEQFF
TRBV14	TRBD1	-	TRBJ2-3	TGTGCCAGCAGCCGCCAGACAGGGCTTACAGATACGCAGTATTTT	CASSRQTGLTDTQYF
TRBV5-1	-	-	TRBJ2-7	TGCGCCAGCAGCTTGTCACCCGGGGGCTACGAGCAGTACTTC	CASSLSPGGYEQYF
TRBV19	-	-	TRBJ2-2	TGTGCCAGTAGTATCCCAGGGGACCGGCCCGGGGAGCTGTTTTTT	CASSIPGDRPGELFF
TRBV7-3	TRBD2	-	TRBJ2-4	TGTGCCAGCAGCTCGGTTAGCGGGGGGGCCAAAAACATTCAGTACTTC	CASSSVSGGAKNIQYF
TRBV7-2	-	-	TRBJ1-5	TGTGCCAGCAGCTCTAGGCGGGGGCGCAATCAGCCCCAGCATTTT	CASSSRRGRNQPQHF
TRBV25-1	-	-	TRBJ2-4	TGTGCCAGCAGTGAAGATAGGGGCGGGGCTGCCAAAAACATTCAGTACTTC	CASSEDRGGAAKNIQYF
TRBV29-1	-	-	TRBJ2-3	TGCAGCGTTGAGACTGGCTCTTCCTTCACAGATACGCAGTATTTT	CSVETGSSFTDTQYF